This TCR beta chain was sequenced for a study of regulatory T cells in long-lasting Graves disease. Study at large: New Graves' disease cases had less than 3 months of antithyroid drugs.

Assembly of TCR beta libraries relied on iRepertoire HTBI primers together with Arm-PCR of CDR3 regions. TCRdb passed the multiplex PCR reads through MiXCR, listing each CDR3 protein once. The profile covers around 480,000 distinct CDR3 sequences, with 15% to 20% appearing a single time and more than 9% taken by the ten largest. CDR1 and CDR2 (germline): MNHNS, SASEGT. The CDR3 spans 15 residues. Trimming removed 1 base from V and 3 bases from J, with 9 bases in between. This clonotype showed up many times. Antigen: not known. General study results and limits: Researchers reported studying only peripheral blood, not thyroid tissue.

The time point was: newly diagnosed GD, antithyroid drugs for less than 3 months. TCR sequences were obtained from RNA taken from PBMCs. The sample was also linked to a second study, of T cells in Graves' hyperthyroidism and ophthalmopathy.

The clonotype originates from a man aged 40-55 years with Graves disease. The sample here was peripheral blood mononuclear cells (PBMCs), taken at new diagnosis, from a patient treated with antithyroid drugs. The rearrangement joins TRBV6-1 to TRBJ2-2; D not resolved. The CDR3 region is CASSEGDNDTGELFF. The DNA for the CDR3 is TGTGCCAGCAGTGAAGGGGATAACGACACCGGGGAGCTGTTTTTT.